This entry features one T cell receptor (beta chain) sequence. Its matching antigen is unknown. This record comes from a study of T cell repertoires in ileal Crohn's disease. Each sample's TCRB immunosequencing used roughly 500 nanograms of biopsy DNA. The method was immunoSEQ multiplex PCR; TCRdb's version includes in-frame clones alone and lacks a portion of them. The table has roughly 9,600 clones, just over 75% seen once; the top ten hold 25%. Points from the study as a whole: Compared with non-smokers, active smokers at surgery showed more clonal expansions.

The CDR3 extends over 14 amino acids. J was trimmed by 5 bases and V by 4 bases; bases with no gene match: 8. Germline V lookup: CDR1 SGHNT, CDR2 YYREEE (reference sequence). This chain uses TRBV5-4 with TRBJ1-1, with TRBD1 matching over 7 bases. The sample comprised ileal tissue. This TCR derives from an adult with Crohn's disease. The CDR3 nucleotides are TGTGCCAGCAGCAGTATCGGCAGGGGGACTGAAGCTTTCTTT. Its protein is CASSSIGRGTEAFF.